Listed below are T cell receptor beta chains from one sample, sequenced in a study of CD8 T cells in Susac syndrome. MiXCR, applied by TCRdb to the immunoSEQ multiplex PCR reads, yields one record per CDR3 protein. The sample has approximately 150,000 distinct CDR3 sequences, 65% to 90% seen once. The sequencing sample was made of CD8+ T cells from PBMCs. These receptors all stem from a human donor with multiple sclerosis. Each CDR3 is given with its conserved first and last residue. Fields, in order: clone size, D gene, V gene, J gene, CDR3 protein, CDR3 DNA. A D gene is named only where the DNA matches it firmly. Not all rows give a size; the values are once, few, many and, for expanded clones, a class.

-	-	TRBV20-1	TRBJ1-2	CSARDLRGTDGYTF	TGCAGTGCTAGAGATCTCCGGGGGACCGACGGCTACACCTTC
few	TRBD1	TRBV7-7	TRBJ2-2	CASSLALQGANTGELFF	TGTGCTAGCAGCTTAGCCCTACAGGGGGCGAACACCGGGGAGCTGTTTTTT
-	-	TRBV30	TRBJ2-2	CAWSWTENTGELFF	TGTGCCTGGAGTTGGACAGAGAACACCGGGGAGCTGTTTTTT
-	-	TRBV2	TRBJ2-5	CASRPGAVETQYF	TGTGCCAGCAGGCCAGGGGCGGTTGAGACCCAGTACTTC
-	-	TRBV9	TRBJ2-1	CASSAESLAIEQFF	TGTGCCAGCAGCGCCGAATCTCTAGCAATTGAGCAGTTCTTC
-	TRBD2	TRBV7-3	TRBJ2-3	CASSLLAVYTDTQYF	TGTGCCAGCAGTTTACTAGCGGTGTACACAGATACGCAGTATTTT
-	TRBD1	TRBV27	TRBJ2-1	CASSSRQGNNEQFF	TGTGCCAGCAGTTCACGACAGGGCAACAATGAGCAGTTCTTC
-	-	TRBV12-3/TRBV12-4	TRBJ2-7	CASSPDVTPDEQYF	TGTGCCAGCAGTCCGGACGTGACTCCTGACGAGCAGTACTTC
-	TRBD2	TRBV4-2	TRBJ2-1	CASSQDPSGYNEQFF	TGTGCCAGCAGCCAAGACCCTAGCGGTTACAATGAGCAGTTCTTC
once	-	TRBV11-1	TRBJ1-1	CASSLEHLNTEAFF	TGTGCCAGCAGCTTAGAACACTTGAACACTGAAGCTTTCTTT
few	-	TRBV28	TRBJ1-2	CASSSPSEQSIEGYTF	TGTGCCAGCAGTTCCCCCAGCGAGCAGAGTATCGAAGGCTACACCTTC
-	TRBD1	TRBV5-8	TRBJ1-2	CASSTKGQVSNGYTF	TGTGCCAGCAGCACCAAGGGACAGGTGTCGAATGGCTACACCTTC
-	-	TRBV20-1	TRBJ2-1	CSARPHRVDNEQFF	TGCAGTGCTAGACCTCACCGGGTGGACAATGAGCAGTTCTTC
-	TRBD1	TRBV20-1	TRBJ2-6	CSAPDRVTGANVLTF	TGCAGTGCGCCGGACAGGGTAACTGGGGCCAACGTCCTGACTTTT
-	-	TRBV27	TRBJ2-2	CASSPAATGELFF	TGTGCCAGCAGTCCAGCGGCCACCGGGGAGCTGTTTTTT
-	-	TRBV3-1	TRBJ1-1	CASSPDREPAMNTEAFF	TGTGCCAGCAGCCCAGACCGGGAGCCCGCAATGAACACTGAAGCTTTCTTT
-	-	TRBV6-5	TRBJ2-5	CASSYSTLETQYF	TGTGCCAGCAGTTACTCGACCCTGGAGACCCAGTACTTC